The present T cell receptor (beta chain) was sequenced within a study of Graves' ophthalmopathy and Graves' hyperthyroidism (dated by TCRdb to the late 2010s). Describing the broader study: A patient counted as having stable hyperthyroidism if there was no progression to ophthalmopathy within 18 months of follow-up. The study used signatures of the TCR beta repertoire to tell Graves' ophthalmopathy apart from Graves' hyperthyroidism and to predict which patients would progress to ophthalmopathy. In total, under 150 blood samples were TCR-sequenced: fewer than 50 ophthalmopathy, roughly 77 hyperthyroidism and approximately 17 hyperthyroidism-to-ophthalmopathy patients. To explore V-J signatures distinguishing ophthalmopathy from hyperthyroidism, a discovery set of roughly 100 patients (about 43 ophthalmopathy, about 57 stable hyperthyroidism) was enrolled. An independent validation cohort comprised roughly 20 hyperthyroidism patients and over 15 patients who later progressed from hyperthyroidism to ophthalmopathy. T-cell repertoires of thyroid tissue and blood were compared in six or seven hyperthyroidism patients. Once sampling was done, hyperthyroidism patients were given methimazole at a starting dose of 30 mg daily, while ophthalmopathy patients were given high-dose intravenous methylprednisolone. Overall study outcomes, separate from this receptor: In validation, the model predicted ophthalmopathy progression with about 71% sensitivity and approximately 75% specificity; 12 predicted patients were CT-confirmed with GO in a median of approximately six months. Ophthalmopathy was separated from stable hyperthyroidism by the 13-signature model with more than 85% sensitivity and less than 82% specificity in cross-validation and with 80%/75% in the test set. Most expanded thyroid clonotypes with frequency above 0.001 were also detected in blood, suggesting blood repertoires may reflect the thyroid immune response. Sample size was not statistically predetermined, and group allocation was not concealed from the investigators.

Counted from cysteine to phenylalanine, this CDR3 has 15 amino acids. Only the CDR3 part of the read is kept: 45 bases, read in frame from the first base. V trim: 0 bases; J trim: 1 base; unmatched bases: 4. For CDR1 and CDR2, the germline V gene lists SGHRS and YFSETQ. This clonotype was detected many times. It lacks a known antigen. One base away there is no much larger clone; base qualities are not given. For repertoire sequencing, the TCR beta CDR3 regions were amplified from RNA transcripts. HTBI primers and the Qiagen OneStep RT-PCR kit were used in a first-round RT-PCR, which was followed by a second-round multiplex PCR, size selection and purification. Libraries were sequenced paired-end with 100 bp reads on an Illumina HiSeq2000. The authors processed their data as follows. SOAPnuke was used to process the reads, removing any read that contained adapters or uncalled bases, had a mean Phred below 15, or lacked an exact match to the constant primer or identifier. COPE v1.2.5 was used to merge the high-quality paired reads. Unique nucleotide sequences were defined as clonotypes and aligned to IMGT TRB V, D and J references using MiTCR v1.1. Analysis was restricted to V-J combinations with a frequency above 0.0001, which covered just over 98% of repertoires. For each V-J combination, a TCR clonal expansion and chaos score was defined as F50 clonal expansion divided by the chaos observed in the TCRdist matrix. Welch's t-statistics and random forest were used to reduce the features to around 13 V-J combinations, which were then used as input to a naive Bayes classifier. The similarity between thyroid and blood repertoires was quantified using the Morisita-Horn index. TCRdb's own reprocessing of the public reads used fastp at Q25 and MiXCR and kept productive beta chains. Rows merge per CDR3 protein into single entries with the most common DNA and genes. In this record, the V and J calls reflect TCRdb's handling and not the investigators' own analysis. The sample yields around 1,000,000 distinct CDR3 sequences; 36% were counted once. Of the sample, 11% falls within the top ten clones.

The hyperthyroidism patients were 18 to 65 years old and newly diagnosed, with a disease duration of less than 2 months. Patients were excluded if they had other autoimmune diseases, uncontrolled infections, pregnancy or lactation. Diagnosis was based on clinical symptoms, serum thyroxine, TRAb, thyroid ultrasound and orbital computed tomography. Total RNA was extracted with Trizol reagent and quality-checked on an Agilent 2100 Bioanalyzer. The receptor was isolated from an adult man with Graves' hyperthyroidism. The chain couples TRBV5-1 to TRBJ2-7; a stretch of 7 junction bases matches TRBD1. The sequenced material came from peripheral blood or thyroid tissue (not recorded which). The CDR3 sequence is CASSLDGTVSYEQYF. The nucleotide sequence reads TGCGCCAGCAGCTTGGATGGGACAGTATCCTACGAGCAGTACTTC.